The present T cell receptor (beta chain) was sequenced within a study of tumor and adjacent non-tumor tissue in lung cancer. Looking at the study overall: Histology: about twelve adenocarcinoma, a couple of squamous cell carcinoma, 1 small cell lung cancer.

Note on this clonotype: At one end, the junction sequence differs from germline, possibly due to a read error.

RNA was extracted from bulk tissue without any cell sorting. This non-tumor lung sample came from over 3 cm beyond the tumor edge. Between August and November 2014, newly diagnosed, chemotherapy-naive lung cancer patients underwent thoracic surgery in China. Three rounds of nested PCR, following a modified ARM-PCR protocol, produced the TCRbeta library. TCRdb reanalysed the multiplex PCR reads using MiXCR and keeps one entry per CDR3 protein. Among over 80,000 distinct CDR3 sequences, 80% were seen once, and the ten largest hold about 31%. Specimen: distant non-tumor lung tissue. This receptor was identified in a man between 60 and 70 years old with small cell lung cancer.

The DNA of the CDR3 is TGTACCAAGAGCTTAGAGGCGGCGGGCCTAAAGATCTTC. Its protein product is CTKSLEAAGLKIF. The V gene is TRBV11-2, the J gene TRBJ2-1, with a weak D call TRBD2 (5 bases). From germline, CDR1 is SGHAT and CDR2 FQNNGV. This CDR3 is 13 amino acids long.